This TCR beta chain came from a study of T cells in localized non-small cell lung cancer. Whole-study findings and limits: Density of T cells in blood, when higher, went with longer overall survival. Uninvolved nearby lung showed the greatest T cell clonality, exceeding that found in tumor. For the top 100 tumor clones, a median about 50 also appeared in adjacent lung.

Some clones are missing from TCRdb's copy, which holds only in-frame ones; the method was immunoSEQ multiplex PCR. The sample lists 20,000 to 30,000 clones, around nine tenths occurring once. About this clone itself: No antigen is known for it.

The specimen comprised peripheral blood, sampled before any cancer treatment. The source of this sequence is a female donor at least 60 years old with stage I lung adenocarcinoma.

In nucleotides, the CDR3 is TGTGCCAGCAGTGAAGTGCAGCGACCCTATAATTCACCCCTCCACTTT. This sequence encodes CASSEVQRPYNSPLHF. The chain is built from TRBV6-1 and TRBJ1-6, with unresolved D. The V gene's germline CDR1 is MNHNS and CDR2 SASEGT. The CDR3 runs 16 residues. Trimming cost V 1 base and J 2 bases, with 9 bases left between them.